These T cell receptor beta chains were read from a single sample in a study of blood T cell repertoires in COVID-19. Libraries were prepared by immunoSEQ multiplex PCR; TCRdb keeps only in-frame clonotypes and omits some of them. The profile shows about 55,000 clones, 85% of them singletons. Sequenced sample: peripheral blood. Source of these receptors: a human donor in a cohort sampled during active COVID-19. Each CDR3 is given with its conserved first and last residue. Each record gives: CDR3 DNA, CDR3 protein, clone size, V gene, J gene, D gene. A D gene is named only where the DNA matches it firmly. Where a row states a size, it is once, few, many or the class of an expanded clone; other rows omit it.

CDR3 DNA: TGCGCCAGCAGCCAAGGGGCGCTGGGGCGGGGGACCCAGTACTTC; CDR3 protein: CASSQGALGRGTQYF; clone size: NA; V gene: TRBV4-1; J gene: TRBJ2-5; D gene: NA
CDR3 DNA: TGTGCCAGCAGCCAGGTGTATGCGCCACCGTTGGCGTACTTC; CDR3 protein: CASSQVYAPPLAYF; clone size: NA; V gene: TRBV7-2; J gene: TRBJ2-7; D gene: NA
CDR3 DNA: TGTGCCAGCAGTGATTCTCAGGGTGGGAGCTACACCTTC; CDR3 protein: CASSDSQGGSYTF; clone size: NA; V gene: TRBV2; J gene: TRBJ1-2; D gene: NA
CDR3 DNA: TGTGCCAGCAGTTCAGACAGCCCTAATCAGCCCCAGCATTTT; CDR3 protein: CASSSDSPNQPQHF; clone size: NA; V gene: TRBV27; J gene: TRBJ1-5; D gene: NA
CDR3 DNA: TGTGCCAGCAGCTATGGAATAGGCAGGCCCACTGAAGCTTTCTTT; CDR3 protein: CASSYGIGRPTEAFF; clone size: once; V gene: TRBV3-1/TRBV3-2; J gene: TRBJ1-1; D gene: NA
CDR3 DNA: TGTGCCAGCAGTTTATCGGACGAGCGGGGGCAGTTCTTC; CDR3 protein: CASSLSDERGQFF; clone size: few; V gene: TRBV27; J gene: TRBJ2-1; D gene: TRBD2
CDR3 DNA: TGCGCCAGCAGTTCCCCCGGGACAGGGAGGACAGATACGCAGTATTTT; CDR3 protein: CASSSPGTGRTDTQYF; clone size: NA; V gene: TRBV4-1; J gene: TRBJ2-3; D gene: TRBD1
CDR3 DNA: TGTGCCAGCAGCCAAGCGAACGGACAGGCCGGGCAGCCCCAGCATTTT; CDR3 protein: CASSQANGQAGQPQHF; clone size: NA; V gene: TRBV3-1/TRBV3-2; J gene: TRBJ1-5; D gene: TRBD1
CDR3 DNA: TGTGCCTGGAGTGTGCGCGGGAGGGCCGCGGGGGAGACCCAGTACTTC; CDR3 protein: CAWSVRGRAAGETQYF; clone size: NA; V gene: TRBV30; J gene: TRBJ2-5; D gene: TRBD2
CDR3 DNA: TGTGCCAGCAGCGGCGGACTAGCCGAGGATACGCAGTATTTT; CDR3 protein: CASSGGLAEDTQYF; clone size: NA; V gene: TRBV9; J gene: TRBJ2-3; D gene: TRBD2
CDR3 DNA: TGTGCCACCAGCAGAGATCCACGGGACAGTAATTCACCCCTCCACTTT; CDR3 protein: CATSRDPRDSNSPLHF; clone size: NA; V gene: TRBV15; J gene: TRBJ1-6; D gene: TRBD1
CDR3 DNA: TGTGCCAGCAAGTTGGGAGGCTCCTTTGAGCAGTACTTC; CDR3 protein: CASKLGGSFEQYF; clone size: NA; V gene: TRBV27; J gene: TRBJ2-7; D gene: NA
CDR3 DNA: TGTGCCACCAGCAGAGAAGGGACAGGGAACTACGAGCAGTACTTC; CDR3 protein: CATSREGTGNYEQYF; clone size: NA; V gene: TRBV15; J gene: TRBJ2-7; D gene: TRBD1
CDR3 DNA: TGCGCCAGCAGCCTTGGGACAGAAAATGAAAAACTGTTTTTT; CDR3 protein: CASSLGTENEKLFF; clone size: NA; V gene: TRBV5-1; J gene: TRBJ1-4; D gene: TRBD1
CDR3 DNA: TGTGCCAGCAGAACTAGCTATGGGGGCTACAATGAGCAGTTCTTC; CDR3 protein: CASRTSYGGYNEQFF; clone size: once; V gene: TRBV6-5; J gene: TRBJ2-1; D gene: NA
CDR3 DNA: TGTGCCAGCAGTTTCCCCTGGGGGGTGAATAATCAGCCCCAGCATTTT; CDR3 protein: CASSFPWGVNNQPQHF; clone size: NA; V gene: TRBV28; J gene: TRBJ1-5; D gene: NA
CDR3 DNA: TGTGCCAGCAGACCCCGACAGGGGCCCTACGAGCAGTACTTC; CDR3 protein: CASRPRQGPYEQYF; clone size: NA; V gene: TRBV28; J gene: TRBJ2-7; D gene: TRBD1
CDR3 DNA: TGCGCCAGCAGCTTGGATCTAGCGGGAGCAACCGAGCAGTACTTC; CDR3 protein: CASSLDLAGATEQYF; clone size: NA; V gene: TRBV5-1; J gene: TRBJ2-7; D gene: TRBD2
CDR3 DNA: TGTGCCAGCCGGACTAGCGGGAGTGGAGATACGCAGTATTTT; CDR3 protein: CASRTSGSGDTQYF; clone size: NA; V gene: TRBV5-5; J gene: TRBJ2-3; D gene: TRBD2
CDR3 DNA: TGTGCCAGCTCACCTTGTGCAGGGTTACGTTGCGAGACCAAAAACATTCAGTACTTC; CDR3 protein: CASSPCAGLRCETKNIQYF; clone size: NA; V gene: TRBV18; J gene: TRBJ2-4; D gene: NA
CDR3 DNA: TGTGCCAGCAGTAATAGCGGGAGGGCCCGCAATGAGCAGTTCTTC; CDR3 protein: CASSNSGRARNEQFF; clone size: NA; V gene: TRBV6-2/TRBV6-3; J gene: TRBJ2-1; D gene: TRBD2
CDR3 DNA: TGTGCCAGCAGCCCGACTAGTTACTACAATGAGCAGTTCTTC; CDR3 protein: CASSPTSYYNEQFF; clone size: NA; V gene: TRBV7-2; J gene: TRBJ2-1; D gene: NA
CDR3 DNA: TGTGCCAGCAGCCCACTTCGCGGGACTAGCGGGAGAATTAAGACCCAGTACTTC; CDR3 protein: CASSPLRGTSGRIKTQYF; clone size: NA; V gene: TRBV7-9; J gene: TRBJ2-5; D gene: TRBD2
CDR3 DNA: TGCGCCAGCAGCCAGGGACAGACCGATTCACCCCTCCACTTT; CDR3 protein: CASSQGQTDSPLHF; clone size: NA; V gene: TRBV5-1; J gene: TRBJ1-6; D gene: TRBD1
CDR3 DNA: TGTGCCAGCTCACCATGGCAGGTCCCCGCGAGCTCCTACAATGAGCAGTTCTTC; CDR3 protein: CASSPWQVPASSYNEQFF; clone size: NA; V gene: TRBV18; J gene: TRBJ2-1; D gene: NA
CDR3 DNA: TGTGCCAGCAGCTTAGATGTGGGAGAAGAGACCCAGTACTTC; CDR3 protein: CASSLDVGEETQYF; clone size: NA; V gene: TRBV7-8; J gene: TRBJ2-5; D gene: NA
CDR3 DNA: TGTGCCAGCATTCTGGGAGTCACAGATACGCAGTATTTT; CDR3 protein: CASILGVTDTQYF; clone size: NA; V gene: TRBV6-5; J gene: TRBJ2-3; D gene: NA
CDR3 DNA: TGTGCCAGCAGCTTGGACCAGGGGGTTGTGTACGAGCAGTACTTC; CDR3 protein: CASSLDQGVVYEQYF; clone size: once; V gene: TRBV5-4; J gene: TRBJ2-7; D gene: TRBD1